Shown below are 27 T cell receptor beta chains from a single sample sequenced in a study of PD-L1 blockade in urothelial cancer. Time point noted: pretreatment peripheral blood. Assay used: immunoSEQ multiplex PCR; TCRdb lists only in-frame clones, some missing. The sample carries tens of thousands of clones, 90% recorded once. Sequencing was performed on PBMCs, taken around atezolizumab (anti-PD-L1) treatment. These receptors were collected from a man aged 60 to 69 with urothelial cancer.

The chain joins TRBV21-1 to TRBJ2-7; the D call of TRBD2 is as the table states it, not checked on the DNA. TRBV21-1 is described as a pseudogene. CDR3 length: 17 amino acids. The CDR3 spells CASSFGPEGLAPYEQYF. CDR3 nucleotides: TGTGCCAGCAGCTTCGGCCCCGAGGGACTAGCTCCGTACGAGCAGTACTTC.

The rearrangement joins TRBV7-8 to TRBJ1-6; D gene uncertain. The CDR3 runs to 15 residues. Trimming stripped 3 bases from V and 1 base from J, with 7 bases between. CDR1 is SGHVS, CDR2 FQNEAQ, per germline. This CDR3 reads CASSLEESYNSPLHF. In DNA form, the CDR3 reads TGTGCCAGCAGCTTGGAGGAGTCCTATAATTCACCCCTCCACTTT.

The chain links TRBV19 to TRBJ2-3; 7 nucleotides line up with TRBD1. The CDR3 is 17 residues long. Germline CDR1 LNHDA, CDR2 SQIVND (reference sequence). Germline trimming cut 5 bases from V and 1 base from J; bases unmatched to any gene: 12. CDR3 sequence: CASSGGFGTDGTDTQYF. The CDR3 nucleotides read TGTGCCAGTAGTGGGGGATTCGGGACAGACGGCACAGATACGCAGTATTTT.

The CDR3 nucleotides are TGTGCCAGCTCACCACCGACAGGGGGCACAGATACGCAGTATTTT. Translated, it gives CASSPPTGGTDTQYF. The chain is built from TRBV18 and TRBJ2-3; 8 bases agree with TRBD1. CDR1 is KGHSH, CDR2 LQKENI, per germline. The V gene end was trimmed by 0 bases and the J gene end by 1 base; junction bases not matched to a gene: 0. The CDR3 runs 15 residues.

The V and J genes are TRBV7-9 and TRBJ2-3, with a weak D call TRBD1 (5 bases). Trimming stripped 3 bases from V and 0 bases from J, with 7 bases between. The germline V gene encodes CDR1 SEHNR and CDR2 FQNEAQ (reference sequence). The CDR3 runs 14 residues. The CDR3 loop reads CASSFSGSTDTQYF. The DNA of the CDR3 is TGTGCCAGCAGCTTTTCAGGGAGCACAGATACGCAGTATTTT.

This chain links TRBV5-5 with TRBJ2-5; 8 nucleotides agree with TRBD2. The CDR3 runs 15 residues. Trimming removed 5 bases from V and 13 bases from J; junction bases left unmatched: 19. The germline gives CDR1 SGHKS, CDR2 YYEKEE (reference sequence). The CDR3 region is CASRWIGGAGYPPYF. The CDR3 region has the DNA TGTGCCAGCAGATGGATCGGGGGGGCGGGATATCCTCCGTACTTC.

The gene calls are TRBV28 and TRBJ2-5, with 8 nucleotides matching TRBD1. V shed 3 bases and J 3 bases; nucleotides not matched to a gene: 6. Germline values: CDR1 MDHEN, CDR2 SYDVKM. The CDR3 length is 15 residues. The CDR3 region is CASSFQGAGEETQYF. CDR3 coding DNA: TGTGCCAGCAGTTTTCAGGGGGCAGGGGAAGAGACCCAGTACTTC.

This chain joins TRBV7-2 and TRBJ2-7, with a possible D match to TRBD1 (6 bases). V gave up 0 bases and J gave up 1 base, with 19 bases separating them. The CDR3 length is 18 residues. Germline loops: CDR1 SGHTA, CDR2 FQGNSA. CDR3 bases: TGTGCCAGCAGCTTAGCCTCCCAGGAGAGGGGGAGATCCTACGAGCAGTACTTC. Translating it yields CASSLASQERGRSYEQYF.

The genes are TRBV11-2 and TRBJ2-1, with D hard to call. CDR1 is SGHAT, CDR2 FQNNGV, per germline. CDR3 length: 13 residues. V lost 5 bases and J lost 5, with 10 bases in between. The CDR3: CASSPVRNNEQFF. CDR3 nucleotide sequence: TGTGCCAGCAGCCCCGTGAGGAACAATGAGCAGTTCTTC.

The chain is built from TRBV30 and TRBJ2-3; 11 bases are shared with TRBD1. Germline V gene sequence: CDR1 GTSNPN, CDR2 SVGIG (reference sequence). CDR3 size: 18 residues. V shed 4 bases, J shed 6 bases, and the junction held 18 bases outside the gene matches. The CDR3 loop reads CAWNRDRGSFFQSDTQYF. The CDR3 DNA sequence: TGTGCCTGGAATCGGGACAGGGGGAGCTTTTTTCAATCGGATACGCAGTATTTT.

The count of this clone is one. The chain is built from TRBV7-2 and TRBJ2-5, with 10 bases fitting TRBD2. The length of the CDR3 is 17 residues. The V gene end was trimmed by 5 bases and the J gene end by 5 bases; junction bases not matched to a gene: 14. CDR1 is SGHTA, CDR2 FQGNSA, per germline. CDR3 DNA sequence: TGTGCCAGCAGCCCAGGACCTAGCGGGAGAAGCGGGGAGACCCAGTACTTC. Protein: CASSPGPSGRSGETQYF.

The chain has TRBV27 and TRBJ2-7, with 11 bases fitting TRBD2. Germline V gene data show CDR1 as MNHEY and CDR2 as SMNVEV (reference sequence). The CDR3 runs 16 residues. V gave up 7 bases and J gave up 5 bases; unmatched junction bases: 13. CDR3 DNA sequence: TGTGCCAGCAATCGACTAGCGGGGACACCCTACCACGAGCAGTACTTC. Amino acids: CASNRLAGTPYHEQYF.

This chain connects TRBV19 to TRBJ2-5; D is unresolved. CDR1 is LNHDA, CDR2 SQIVND, per germline (reference sequence). CDR3 length: 13 amino acids. V was trimmed by 4 bases and J by 2 bases, leaving 8 bases between them. CDR3 sequence reads: CASSTPLQETQYF. Here the CDR3 DNA reads TGTGCCAGTAGTACCCCGCTACAAGAGACCCAGTACTTC.

The chain uses TRBV5-1 and TRBJ1-1, with D uncertain. The V end lost 0 bases, the J end lost 4 bases, and 16 bases lay between the germline ends. The CDR3 extends over 16 amino acids. Germline loops: CDR1 SGHRS, CDR2 YFSETQ. Here the CDR3 DNA reads TGCGCCAGCAGCTTGGCCGGAGTACACGGAGGCACTGAAGCTTTCTTT. As protein: CASSLAGVHGGTEAFF.

V gene TRBV9 combines with J gene TRBJ1-2; D unclear. The germline V gene has CDR1 SGDLS and CDR2 YYNGEE. CDR3 length: 13 amino acids. The V end lost 4 bases, the J end lost 8 bases, and 15 bases lay between the germline ends. The CDR3 loop is CASSPRDLVGYTF. The CDR3 DNA sequence: TGTGCCAGCAGCCCCCGAGATCTCGTGGGCTACACCTTC.

The chain links TRBV4-3 to TRBJ2-7; perhaps TRBD2 as D (5 bases). The germline CDR1 and CDR2 sequences are LGHNA and YSLEER. The CDR3 consists of 17 residues. The germline V and J ends were trimmed by 1 base and 0 bases, with 16 bases remaining between them. In DNA form, the CDR3 reads TGCGCCAGCAGCCAAGCGTCGAACAGAGACTACTCCTACGAGCAGTACTTC. It yields the protein CASSQASNRDYSYEQYF.

With respect to this clone: Other nucleotide sequences in the sample specify the same CDR3. The J gene is TRBJ2-7, the V gene TRBV5-1, with 9 nucleotides matching TRBD1. The V segment lost 4 bases and the J segment 3 bases; nucleotides outside the gene matches: 11. Germline loops: CDR1 SGHRS, CDR2 YFSETQ. The CDR3 extends over 16 amino acids. This chain's CDR3 is CASSPISGTGLYEQYF. CDR3 nucleotide sequence: TGCGCCAGCAGCCCCATTTCCGGGACAGGGCTCTACGAGCAGTACTTC.

The CDR3 spells CASSTGGTANSPLHF. CDR3 DNA: TGTGCCAGCAGCACGGGGGGGACAGCTAATTCACCCCTCCACTTT. The rearrangement joins TRBV9 to TRBJ1-6, with 7 positions matching TRBD1. Germline V gene data show CDR1 as SGDLS and CDR2 as YYNGEE. Trimming cost V 4 bases and J 6 bases; bases outside gene matches: 7. The CDR3 is 15 amino acids.

This sequence joins TRBV7-9 and TRBJ2-7; D is ambiguous. There are 14 residues in the CDR3. V lost 2 bases to trimming and J lost 0 bases, with 8 bases between them. Germline V gives CDR1 SEHNR, CDR2 FQNEAQ (reference sequence). CDR3 sequence: CASSLTQSSYEQYF. The CDR3 bases are TGTGCCAGCAGCTTAACACAGAGCTCCTACGAGCAGTACTTC.

This chain joins TRBV2 and TRBJ2-1; D possibly corresponds to TRBD2 (5 bases). Trimming pared 4 bases from V and 7 bases from J, leaving 17 bases between. Germline CDR1 and CDR2: SNHLY and FYNNEI. This CDR3 has 15 amino acids. This CDR3 reads CASSVSGVGWNEQFF. CDR3 nucleotides: TGTGCCAGCAGTGTGTCCGGGGTTGGGTGGAATGAGCAGTTCTTC.

This clone was counted only a few times. V usage is TRBV19 and J usage is TRBJ2-2, with TRBD1 matching over 7 bases. V lost 5 bases, J lost 5 bases, and 5 bases stayed unmatched. The CDR3 extends over 14 amino acids. Germline assignment: CDR1 LNHDA and CDR2 SQIVND (reference sequence). CDR3 protein: CASSGTGATGELFF. The CDR3 nucleotides read TGTGCCAGTAGTGGAACAGGGGCGACCGGGGAGCTGTTTTTT. The whole variable domain, remainder taken from reference TRBV19 and TRBJ2-2, is DGGITQSPKYLFRKEGQNVTLSCEQNLNHDAMYWYRQDPGQGLRLIYYSQIVNDFQKGDIAEGYSVSREKKESFPLTVTSAQKNPTAFYLCASSGTGATGELFFGEGSRLTVL.

The chain links TRBV7-2 to TRBJ2-5; 8 bases are a match to TRBD2. The CDR3 loop spans 14 amino acids. The V segment lost 7 bases and the J segment 5 bases; nucleotides outside the gene matches: 9. CDR1 is SGHTA, CDR2 FQGNSA, per germline. The CDR3 region is CASNPRGGGETQYF. CDR3 DNA: TGTGCCAGCAACCCCCGGGGGGGAGGGGAGACCCAGTACTTC. Based on the CDR3 plus reference TRBV7-2 and TRBJ2-5, the full variable domain is GAGVSQSPSNKVTEKGKDVELRCDPISGHTALYWYRQSLGQGLEFLIYFQGNSAPDKSGLPSDRFSAERTGGSVSTLTIQRTQQEDSAVYLCASNPRGGGETQYFGPGTRLLVL.

The chain is built from TRBV6-1 and TRBJ1-4, with D possibly being TRBD1 (5 bases). The CDR3 is 20 residues long. CDR1 MNHNS and CDR2 SASEGT come from the germline V gene. V dropped 1 base and J dropped 0 bases, with 21 bases sitting between them. The CDR3 DNA sequence: TGTGCCAGCAGTGAAGGCCTGGGTCTCAGGGTAGGGGCAACTAATGAAAAACTGTTTTTT. Protein sequence: CASSEGLGLRVGATNEKLFF.

The chain links TRBV4-3 to TRBJ2-1; weak D call: TRBD2 (5 bases). Germline V lookup: CDR1 LGHNA, CDR2 YSLEER. The CDR3 extends over 15 amino acids. V lost 4 bases to trimming and J lost 0 bases, with 10 bases between them. The CDR3 is CASSPTRSSYNEQFF. DNA for the CDR3: TGCGCCAGCAGCCCCACTAGAAGCTCCTACAATGAGCAGTTCTTC.

This clone was found a few times. The rearrangement links TRBV7-9 to TRBJ2-7; 11 bases are shared with TRBD2. This CDR3 has 16 amino acids. The germline CDR1 and CDR2 sequences are SEHNR and FQNEAQ (reference sequence). V trimming: 5 bases; J trimming: 1 base; junction bases outside the gene matches: 7. The CDR3 reads CASSQEASGGSYEQYF. CDR3 coding DNA: TGTGCCAGCAGCCAAGAGGCTAGCGGGGGGTCCTACGAGCAGTACTTC.

This chain uses TRBV19 with TRBJ2-5, with 8 nucleotides matching TRBD2. The CDR3 length is 12 residues. Germline-derived CDR1 and CDR2 are LNHDA and SQIVND (reference sequence). The junction had 0 bases not matched to a gene; V was cut back by 5 bases and J by 4 bases. This CDR3 is CASSRGGETQYF. The CDR3 DNA reads as TGTGCCAGTAGTCGGGGGGGAGAGACCCAGTACTTC.

The CDR3 DNA follows: TGTGCCAGCAGCTCCCGACTAGTTCTTAACGAGCAGTACTTC. Its translation is CASSSRLVLNEQYF. This chain connects TRBV5-6 to TRBJ2-7; perhaps TRBD2 as D (6 bases). The V gene's germline CDR1 is SGHDT and CDR2 YYEEEE. This CDR3 contains 14 residues. Trimming cost V 3 bases and J 5 bases, with 15 bases left between them. The whole variable domain, remainder taken from reference TRBV5-6 and TRBJ2-7, is DAGVTQSPTHLIKTRGQQVTLRCSPKSGHDTVSWYQQALGQGPQFIFQYYEEEERQRGNFPDRFSGHQFPNYSSELNVNALLLGDSALYLCASSSRLVLNEQYFGPGTRLTVT.